The rows below give T cell receptor beta chains drawn from one sample of a study of blood T cells in healthy people across ages. MiXCR was run by TCRdb on the 5' RACE reads, yielding one entry per CDR3 protein. The sample lists hundreds of thousands of distinct CDR3 sequences, around 43% occurring once. The sequenced sample was blood. The source is a man at least 80 years old in good health. CDR3s include the opening cysteine and the closing phenylalanine or tryptophan. Each record gives: clone size, J gene, V gene, D gene, CDR3 DNA, CDR3 protein. D genes are given only for firm matches. Some rows have no size entry. The others give once, few or many, or a class for an expanded clone.

-,TRBJ2-3,TRBV15,-,TGTGCCACCAGCAGGGACAGAGCAACAGATACGCAGTATTTT,CATSRDRATDTQYF
-,TRBJ1-4,TRBV4-2,-,TGTGCCAGCAGCCAGTATTCAGGGAAAAGGGATGAAAAACTGTTTTTT,CASSQYSGKRDEKLFF
-,TRBJ1-3,TRBV29-1,-,TGCAGCGTTGATTGGGGGGCGGCTAACACCATATATTTT,CSVDWGAANTIYF
few,TRBJ2-3,TRBV13,TRBD1,TGTGCCAGCAGCCCCGACCGGGGGACAGGTAGCACAGATACGCAGTATTTT,CASSPDRGTGSTDTQYF
-,TRBJ2-5,TRBV25-1,-,TGTGCCAGCAGTGAGAGGCCCATAAAGGAGACCCAGTACTTC,CASSERPIKETQYF
-,TRBJ1-6,TRBV12-3/TRBV12-4,-,TGTGCCAGCACCCTAGGGGTGGGGGGTTCACCCCTCCACTTT,CASTLGVGGSPLHF
once,TRBJ1-2,TRBV4-1,-,TGCGCCAGCAGCCAAAACGACATTGGGGCCGGCTATGGCTACACCTTC,CASSQNDIGAGYGYTF
few,TRBJ2-1,TRBV9,TRBD2,TGTGCCAGCAGCGTCCTCGGCGGGAGGGGGTCCTACAATGAGCAGTTCTTC,CASSVLGGRGSYNEQFF
once,TRBJ1-6,TRBV6-1,-,TGTGCCAGCAGTGAAGGGGGACCGAAAGTGTCCCTCCACTTT,CASSEGGPKVSLHF
few,TRBJ1-5,TRBV2,-,TGTGCCAGCAGACTAGACAGCCCCAATCAGCCCCAGCATTTT,CASRLDSPNQPQHF
-,TRBJ2-7,TRBV21-1,-,TGTGCCAGCAGCAAAGAGGAGACTCAGATTCATAGCTCCTACGAGCAGTACTTC,CASSKEETQIHSSYEQYF
-,TRBJ2-1,TRBV29-1,TRBD2,TGCAGCGTTGATCGGAGAGCGGGAGGCAATGAGCAGTTCTTC,CSVDRRAGGNEQFF
few,TRBJ1-1,TRBV20-1,TRBD1,TGCACCCCGGACAGGGAAGCTTTCTTT,CTPDREAFF
-,TRBJ2-7,TRBV2,-,TGTGCCAGCAGTGAAGCCGCGGATGAGCAGTACTTC,CASSEAADEQYF
-,TRBJ2-2,TRBV12-3/TRBV12-4,TRBD2,TGTGCCACCCGACTAGCGGGAGATAGTAACGGGGAGCTGTTTTTT,CATRLAGDSNGELFF
once,TRBJ2-5,TRBV20-1,-,TGCAGTGCTAGAGACTGGACAGGCGGGGGCGATGAGCAGTACTTC,CSARDWTGGGDEQYF
-,TRBJ2-6,TRBV6-6,TRBD1,TGTGCCAGCAGTGACCGACAGGGATCTGGGGCCAACGTCCTGACTTTC,CASSDRQGSGANVLTF
-,TRBJ2-5,TRBV5-1,TRBD1,TGCGCCAGCAGCGGGCAGGGGGTAACAGAGACCCAGTACTTC,CASSGQGVTETQYF
-,TRBJ1-5,TRBV20-1,-,TGCAGTGCTAGTCAAACGGCCAGGGGCGAGCAGCCCCAGCATTTT,CSASQTARGEQPQHF
-,TRBJ1-5,TRBV7-2,TRBD1,TGTGCCAGCAGCCGAGGGACAGCTAGCGGGCAGCCCCAGCATTTT,CASSRGTASGQPQHF
few,TRBJ1-2,TRBV6-2/TRBV6-3,-,TGTGCCACCATGAGAGGGGAGAACTATGGCTACACCTTC,CATMRGENYGYTF
-,TRBJ1-2,TRBV20-1,-,TGCAGTGCTAGAGCCCCGGGACGGGGGGGCTATGGCTACACCTTC,CSARAPGRGGYGYTF
-,TRBJ2-5,TRBV12-3/TRBV12-4,-,TGTGCCAGCAGCCTAATTACTAGCAGGAGGGTAGAGACCCAGTACTTC,CASSLITSRRVETQYF
few,TRBJ2-1,TRBV12-3/TRBV12-4,-,TGTGCCAGCACCCGGACTGCCTACAATGAGCAGTTCTTC,CASTRTAYNEQFF
few,TRBJ1-4,TRBV20-1,-,TGCAGTGCTAGAAACCTTCGAGTTGCAACTAATGAAAAACTGTTTTTT,CSARNLRVATNEKLFF
many,TRBJ2-3,TRBV28,TRBD1,TGTGCCAGCCTAAAACGACAGGGTCCGACAGATACGCAGTATTTT,CASLKRQGPTDTQYF
once,TRBJ2-7,TRBV6-2/TRBV6-3,-,TGTGCCAGCAGTTACTCACAGACAAGTTCCTACGAGCAGTACTTC,CASSYSQTSSYEQYF